The subject of this entry is one TCR beta chain. The sample comes from a study of blood T cell repertoires in COVID-19. For the study at large: Spain, Italy and the United States supplied samples that represented acute and convalescent COVID-19. T cells, B-cell-depleted T cells, or PBMCs provided the cDNA or gDNA that served as material.

Original analysis: The authors estimated nucleated cell counts from reference gene primer amplification. The protocol was immunoSEQ multiplex PCR, while the TCRdb copy is restricted to in-frame clones and leaves out a portion. V and J calls plus clone size are reproduced from that table; the DNA served to infer D and trimming. This table holds some 80,000 clones, 82% found once. The CDR3 consists of 15 residues. CDR1 and CDR2 (germline): MNHEY, SVGAGI. Unmatched junction bases numbered 16, after V lost 10 bases and J lost 8 bases. Input material: peripheral blood. This TCR derives from a human donor in a cohort sampled during active COVID-19. The chain employs TRBV6-5 and TRBJ2-4; 8 positions match TRBD2. CDR3 loop: CATAGGEGRPHIQYF. CDR3 nucleotides: TGTGCCACCGCCGGGGGGGAGGGACGCCCCCACATTCAGTACTTC.